A selection of T cell receptor beta chains follows, all from one sample in a study of cytomegalovirus exposure and HLA in healthy donors. Data came from immunoSEQ multiplex PCR; TCRdb stores just in-frame clones and leaves some out. Of tens of thousands of clones detected, over 70% appear once; the ten largest clones hold about 8.3%. The sequencing sample was made of PBMCs. Receptor source: a man between 60 and 70 years old in good health and CMV-seropositive. Both conserved end residues are part of each CDR3. Each record gives: J gene, D gene, V gene, CDR3 protein. A D gene is named only where the DNA matches it firmly.

j_gene: TRBJ2-1; d_gene: -; v_gene: TRBV5-1; CDR3aa: CASSILPTNRDFNNEQFF
j_gene: TRBJ1-1; d_gene: -; v_gene: TRBV29-1; CDR3aa: CSFYRVGGLEAFF
j_gene: TRBJ1-3; d_gene: -; v_gene: TRBV9; CDR3aa: CASSEGPGVALRGNTIYF
j_gene: TRBJ2-1; d_gene: -; v_gene: TRBV18; CDR3aa: CASSPTGDRNEQFF
j_gene: TRBJ2-5; d_gene: TRBD2; v_gene: TRBV29-1; CDR3aa: CSDAAGGGTQYF
j_gene: TRBJ2-2; d_gene: -; v_gene: TRBV5-4; CDR3aa: CASSLTGTSNTGELFF
j_gene: TRBJ1-2; d_gene: -; v_gene: TRBV4-1; CDR3aa: CASSQNQGDYGYTF
j_gene: TRBJ1-5; d_gene: TRBD1; v_gene: TRBV6-1; CDR3aa: CASSGDRSETGKRNQPQHF
j_gene: TRBJ2-3; d_gene: TRBD2; v_gene: TRBV28; CDR3aa: CASSLSSGSTDTQYF
j_gene: TRBJ2-7; d_gene: TRBD1; v_gene: TRBV11-3; CDR3aa: CASSSGQGSGYEQYF
j_gene: TRBJ1-6; d_gene: -; v_gene: TRBV5-1; CDR3aa: CASSLDASSPLHF
j_gene: TRBJ2-7; d_gene: TRBD2; v_gene: TRBV6-5; CDR3aa: CASSYSPTGGFEEQYF
j_gene: TRBJ2-3; d_gene: TRBD2; v_gene: TRBV2; CDR3aa: CASSEDETSGYTDTQYF
j_gene: TRBJ1-6; d_gene: -; v_gene: TRBV5-4; CDR3aa: CASSLDAAGDSPLHF
j_gene: TRBJ2-1; d_gene: -; v_gene: TRBV4-1; CDR3aa: CASSRQLVGSYNEQFF
j_gene: TRBJ1-1; d_gene: -; v_gene: TRBV29-1; CDR3aa: CSVVGRMNTEAFF
j_gene: TRBJ1-2; d_gene: -; v_gene: TRBV11-2; CDR3aa: CASSATLNYGYTF
j_gene: TRBJ1-1; d_gene: TRBD1; v_gene: TRBV5-1; CDR3aa: CASSLEGQGVNAFF
j_gene: TRBJ1-3; d_gene: -; v_gene: TRBV9; CDR3aa: CASSAGLSRENTIYF
j_gene: TRBJ2-5; d_gene: -; v_gene: TRBV18; CDR3aa: CASSPRGAQETQYF
j_gene: TRBJ2-7; d_gene: TRBD1; v_gene: TRBV5-1; CDR3aa: CASRLRQGTAYEQYF
j_gene: TRBJ1-3; d_gene: TRBD1; v_gene: TRBV11-2; CDR3aa: CASSHTGADSGNTIYF
j_gene: TRBJ2-3; d_gene: -; v_gene: TRBV4-1; CDR3aa: CASWLAGPPTDTQYF
j_gene: TRBJ2-6; d_gene: TRBD1; v_gene: TRBV2; CDR3aa: CASGTGASGANVLTF
j_gene: TRBJ1-5; d_gene: -; v_gene: TRBV6-1; CDR3aa: CASSEAGGVNQPQHF
j_gene: TRBJ1-1; d_gene: TRBD1; v_gene: TRBV19; CDR3aa: CASSIQGQGTEAFF
j_gene: TRBJ1-2; d_gene: -; v_gene: TRBV29-1; CDR3aa: CSVEGHPYYTF
j_gene: TRBJ2-1; d_gene: TRBD2; v_gene: TRBV10-3; CDR3aa: CAISESMGLAANEQFF
j_gene: TRBJ1-1; d_gene: -; v_gene: TRBV7-2; CDR3aa: CASRVTVNTEAFF
j_gene: TRBJ1-2; d_gene: -; v_gene: TRBV29-1; CDR3aa: CSVEAANYGYTF
j_gene: TRBJ2-7; d_gene: TRBD2; v_gene: TRBV5-4; CDR3aa: CASSLGAGGPYEQYF
j_gene: TRBJ1-6; d_gene: TRBD1; v_gene: TRBV11-3; CDR3aa: CASSSGQGLSPLHF
j_gene: TRBJ2-6; d_gene: -; v_gene: TRBV11-3; CDR3aa: CASSLSESGANVLTF
j_gene: TRBJ2-5; d_gene: TRBD1; v_gene: TRBV28; CDR3aa: CASSSPPGTGGEETQYF
j_gene: TRBJ2-7; d_gene: TRBD2; v_gene: TRBV5-4; CDR3aa: CASSLEFGGGAYEQYF
j_gene: TRBJ2-2; d_gene: TRBD2; v_gene: TRBV15; CDR3aa: CATYREGWGTGELFF
j_gene: TRBJ1-3; d_gene: -; v_gene: TRBV28; CDR3aa: CASSLLTVTGNTIYF
j_gene: TRBJ1-2; d_gene: -; v_gene: TRBV4-1; CDR3aa: CASSQGEDRPHKYTF
j_gene: TRBJ2-3; d_gene: TRBD1; v_gene: TRBV6-1; CDR3aa: CASRNRGLAADTQYF
j_gene: TRBJ1-2; d_gene: TRBD1; v_gene: TRBV29-1; CDR3aa: CSVTSTGGPGYTF
j_gene: TRBJ1-5; d_gene: TRBD1; v_gene: TRBV19; CDR3aa: CATSDRNNQPQHF
j_gene: TRBJ2-7; d_gene: TRBD1; v_gene: TRBV6-6; CDR3aa: CASSYRTGLYEQYF
j_gene: TRBJ1-2; d_gene: TRBD1; v_gene: TRBV6-1; CDR3aa: CASSQNDRGLGGYTF
j_gene: TRBJ1-1; d_gene: -; v_gene: TRBV7-2; CDR3aa: CASSEVLRTEAFF
j_gene: TRBJ2-1; d_gene: TRBD1; v_gene: TRBV10-2; CDR3aa: CASSDLGQRKNEQFF
j_gene: TRBJ2-1; d_gene: -; v_gene: TRBV10-2; CDR3aa: CASKGKPGEAYNEQFF